This TCR beta chain originates from a study of vaccination and CD4 T cells after COVID-19. Study-wide context: Researchers treated cells with overlapping spike peptides taken from SARS-CoV-2, HCoV-NL63, HCoV-OC43 and HCoV-229E.

Worth noting for this clonotype: Its target is unknown.

Treatment noted: approximately 11-day PBMC culture with coronavirus spike peptide pools or control peptides (ViraFEST assay). Sequencing of DNA taken from cultured CD4+ T cells relied on the Oncomine TCR Beta short-read assay. MiXCR, run by TCRdb on the PCR reads, gives a single entry per CDR3 protein. The table includes some 14,000 distinct CDR3 sequences, just under 30% detected once. Trimming took 7 bases from V and 0 from J, leaving 12 bases between them. This CDR3 is 14 amino acids long. This specimen consisted of CD4+ T cells from blood, cultured in vitro, obtained before SARS-CoV-2 vaccination. This chain connects TRBV12-3 or TRBV12-4 to TRBJ1-1, with D maybe TRBD1 (5 bases). The origin of this receptor is a human donor who received a COVID-19 vaccine. Here the CDR3 DNA reads TGTGCCAGCAAGAGGGACGGACTGAACACTGAAGCTTTCTTT. Translation gives CASKRDGLNTEAFF.